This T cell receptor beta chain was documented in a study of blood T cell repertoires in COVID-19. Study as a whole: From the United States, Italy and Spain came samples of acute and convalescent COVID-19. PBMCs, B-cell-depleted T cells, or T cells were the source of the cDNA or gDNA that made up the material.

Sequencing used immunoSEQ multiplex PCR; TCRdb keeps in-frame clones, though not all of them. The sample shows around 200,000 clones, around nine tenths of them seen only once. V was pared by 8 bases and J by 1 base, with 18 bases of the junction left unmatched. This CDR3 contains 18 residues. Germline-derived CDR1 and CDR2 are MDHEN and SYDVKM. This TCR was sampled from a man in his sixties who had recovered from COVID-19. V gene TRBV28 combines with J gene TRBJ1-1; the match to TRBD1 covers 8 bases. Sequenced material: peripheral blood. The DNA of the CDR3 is TGTGCCAGCTCTTTGCCGGGACAGGCCGCCGCGAGGAACACTGAAGCTTTCTTT. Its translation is CASSLPGQAAARNTEAFF.